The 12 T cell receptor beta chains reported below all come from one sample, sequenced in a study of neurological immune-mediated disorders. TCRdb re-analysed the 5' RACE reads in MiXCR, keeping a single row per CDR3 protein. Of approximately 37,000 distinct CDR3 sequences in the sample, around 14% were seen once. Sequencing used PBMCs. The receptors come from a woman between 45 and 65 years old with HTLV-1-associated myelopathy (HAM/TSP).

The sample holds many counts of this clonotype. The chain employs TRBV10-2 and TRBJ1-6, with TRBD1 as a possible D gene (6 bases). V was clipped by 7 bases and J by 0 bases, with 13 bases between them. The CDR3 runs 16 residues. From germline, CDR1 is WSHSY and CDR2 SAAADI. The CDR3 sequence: CASIRTESSYNSPLHF. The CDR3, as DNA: TGCGCCAGCATAAGGACAGAAAGCTCCTATAATTCACCCCTCCACTTT.

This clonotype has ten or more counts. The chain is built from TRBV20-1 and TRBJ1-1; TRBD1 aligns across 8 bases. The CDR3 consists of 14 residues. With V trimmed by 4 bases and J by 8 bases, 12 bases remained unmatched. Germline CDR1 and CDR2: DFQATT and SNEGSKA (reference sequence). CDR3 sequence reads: CSATTQTGVQEAFF. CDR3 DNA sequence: TGCAGTGCTACTACACAGACAGGGGTCCAAGAAGCTTTCTTT.

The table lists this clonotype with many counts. DNA of the CDR3: TGTGCCAGCAGCTTGACCCCGGGACAGAACACTGAAGCTTTCTTT. Translated, it gives CASSLTPGQNTEAFF. The chain employs TRBV5-6 and TRBJ1-1; D is possibly TRBD1 (6 bases). The germline gives CDR1 SGHDT, CDR2 YYEEEE. Trimming left V 1 base short and J 1 base short, with 11 bases between. There are 15 residues in the CDR3.

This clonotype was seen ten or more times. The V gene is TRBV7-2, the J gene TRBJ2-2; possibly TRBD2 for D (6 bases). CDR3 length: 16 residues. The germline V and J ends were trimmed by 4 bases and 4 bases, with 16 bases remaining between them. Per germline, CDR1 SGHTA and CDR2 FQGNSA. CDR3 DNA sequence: TGTGCCAGCAGCTCCTGGTGGGGAGCGGGCACCGGGGAGCTGTTTTTT. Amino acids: CASSSWWGAGTGELFF.

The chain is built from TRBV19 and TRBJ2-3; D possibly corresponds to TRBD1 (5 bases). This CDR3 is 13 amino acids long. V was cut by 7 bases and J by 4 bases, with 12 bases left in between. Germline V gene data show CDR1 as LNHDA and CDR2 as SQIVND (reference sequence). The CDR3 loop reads CASTGQGPDTQYF. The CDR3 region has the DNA TGTGCCAGTACCGGGCAGGGCCCAGATACGCAGTATTTT.

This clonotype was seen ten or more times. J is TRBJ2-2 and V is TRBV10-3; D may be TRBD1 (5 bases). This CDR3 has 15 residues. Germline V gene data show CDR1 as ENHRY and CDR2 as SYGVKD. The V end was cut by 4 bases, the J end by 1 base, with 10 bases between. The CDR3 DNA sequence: TGTGCCATCAGTGGAGTGCAGGGGAACACCGGGGAGCTGTTTTTT. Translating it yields CAISGVQGNTGELFF.

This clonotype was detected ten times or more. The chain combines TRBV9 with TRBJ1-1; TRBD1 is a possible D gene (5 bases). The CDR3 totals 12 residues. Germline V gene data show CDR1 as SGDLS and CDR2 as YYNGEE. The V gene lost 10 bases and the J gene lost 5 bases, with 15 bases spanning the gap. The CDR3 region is CASKGTGTEAFF. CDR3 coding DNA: TGTGCCTCCAAAGGGACGGGGACTGAAGCTTTCTTT.

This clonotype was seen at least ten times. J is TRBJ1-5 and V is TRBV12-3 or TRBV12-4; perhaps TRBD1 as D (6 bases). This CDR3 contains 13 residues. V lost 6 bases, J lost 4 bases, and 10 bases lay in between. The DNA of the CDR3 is TGTGCCAGCAGAACAGGGCCGAATCAGCCCCAGCATTTT. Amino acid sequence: CASRTGPNQPQHF.

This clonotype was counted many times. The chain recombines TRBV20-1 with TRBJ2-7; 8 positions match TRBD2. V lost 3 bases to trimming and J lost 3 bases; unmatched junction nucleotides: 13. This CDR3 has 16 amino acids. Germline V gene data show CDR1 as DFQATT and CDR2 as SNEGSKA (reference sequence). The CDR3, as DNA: TGCAGTGCTAGGATGTTAGGGCGGGGGGACCTCTACGAGCAGTACTTC. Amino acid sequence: CSARMLGRGDLYEQYF.

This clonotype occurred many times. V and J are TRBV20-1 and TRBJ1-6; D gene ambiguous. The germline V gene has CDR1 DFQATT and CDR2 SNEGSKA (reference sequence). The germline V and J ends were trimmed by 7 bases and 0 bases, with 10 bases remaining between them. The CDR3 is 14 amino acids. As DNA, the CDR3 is TGCAGTGTCTTACCCAGCTCCTATAATTCACCCCTCCACTTT. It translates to CSVLPSSYNSPLHF.

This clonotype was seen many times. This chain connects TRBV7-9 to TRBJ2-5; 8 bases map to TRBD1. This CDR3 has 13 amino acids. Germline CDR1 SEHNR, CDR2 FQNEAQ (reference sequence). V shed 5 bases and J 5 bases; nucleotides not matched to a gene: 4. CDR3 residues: CASSPRGPETQYF. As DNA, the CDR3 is TGTGCCAGCAGCCCCAGGGGGCCCGAGACCCAGTACTTC. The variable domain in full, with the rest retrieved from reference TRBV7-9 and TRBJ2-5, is DTGVSQNPRHKITKRGQNVTFRCDPISEHNRLYWYRQTLGQGPEFLTYFQNEAQLEKSRLLSDRFSAERPKGSFSTLEIQRTEQGDSAMYLCASSPRGPETQYFGPGTRLLVL.

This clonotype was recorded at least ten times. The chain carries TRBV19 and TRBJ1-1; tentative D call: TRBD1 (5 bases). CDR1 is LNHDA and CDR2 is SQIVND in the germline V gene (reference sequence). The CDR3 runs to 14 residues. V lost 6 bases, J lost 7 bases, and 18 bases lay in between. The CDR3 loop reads CASSPRVGAGEAFF. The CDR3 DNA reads TGTGCCAGTAGCCCCCGCGTAGGGGCAGGTGAAGCTTTCTTT.